The present entry profiles one T cell receptor beta chain with its context. Its target is unknown. These data come from a study of graft-versus-host responses after intestinal transplantation. Overall study findings and caveats: Early after transplant, HvG clones declined as circulating GvH clones peaked.

Assay: immunoSEQ multiplex PCR; the TCRdb copy retains only in-frame clones and omits some. The sample carries 30,000 to 45,000 clones, roughly 93% recorded once. The CDR3 has 16 residues. Looked up from germline, CDR1 is SGHTA and CDR2 is FQGNSA. Losses at the gene ends were 3 bases for V and 3 bases for J; bases not matched to a gene: 8. The sample here was unstimulated CD8+ T cells sorted from spleen or lymph node cells, taken before transplant. The chain carries TRBV7-2 and TRBJ2-7, with 10 bases that match TRBD2. The sequence derives from a human donor who was the organ donor for an intestinal transplant. The CDR3 coding sequence is TGTGCCAGCAGCTTCCAGCCGGGACTAGCGCGCTACGAGCAGTACTTC. This sequence encodes CASSFQPGLARYEQYF.